Listed here are 30 T cell receptor beta chains from one sample, sequenced in a study of identical twins listed by TCRdb under 2016. The method was 5' RACE. Sequenced using an Illumina HiSeq 2000. TCRdb's own reprocessing of the public reads used fastp at Q25 and MiXCR and kept productive beta chains. A single entry per CDR3 protein holds the most common genes and DNA from its merged rows. This sample has about 490,000 distinct CDR3 sequences in its table, and approximately 16% of those were observed once. The leading ten clones occupy roughly 0.46% of the sample. These data are also associated with another study on yellow fever vaccine responses in identical twins.

Sequences were obtained from CD4+ T cells sorted from blood. These receptors all come from a woman aged 18-30 years in good health.

This clonotype appeared a few times. This chain joins TRBV15 and TRBJ1-4; D is unresolved. Germline V gives CDR1 LNHNV, CDR2 YYDKDF (reference sequence). The CDR3 totals 15 residues. Trimming removed 0 bases at V and 8 bases at J, with 13 bases between. CDR3 DNA sequence: TGTGCCACCAGCAGAGATTTAGTGAGTTCGGAAAAACTGTTTTTT. Translation gives CATSRDLVSSEKLFF.

The V call is TRBV6-1, the J call TRBJ2-4; D uncertain. The CDR3 spans 15 residues. Germline V gene lookup returns CDR1 MNHNS and CDR2 SASEGT. V lost 6 bases and J 0 bases, leaving 12 bases between the germline ends. The CDR3 here is CASRKTDLAKNIQYF. CDR3 nucleotides: TGTGCCAGCAGGAAGACCGATTTAGCCAAAAACATTCAGTACTTC.

The table lists this clonotype with a few counts. The chain has TRBV6-1 and TRBJ1-5; the D is unclear. Trimming cost V 6 bases and J 6 bases, with 18 bases left between them. The CDR3 has 15 amino acids. Germline V CDR1 and CDR2: MNHNS, SASEGT. CDR3 residues: CASRKLGIAGQPQHF. In nucleotides, the CDR3 is TGTGCCAGCAGGAAACTAGGGATAGCAGGTCAGCCCCAGCATTTT.

This clonotype has only one observation. V usage is TRBV5-1 and J usage is TRBJ2-5; TRBD2 might be the D (5 bases). The CDR3 is 14 residues long. CDR1 is SGHRS and CDR2 is YFSETQ in the germline V gene. Trimming took 0 bases from V and 0 from J, leaving 6 bases between them. The CDR3 coding sequence is TGCGCCAGCAGCTTGGTGGACTACCAAGAGACCCAGTACTTC. Translation: CASSLVDYQETQYF.

The table lists this clonotype with a few counts. The J gene is TRBJ2-5, the V gene TRBV11-2; possible D gene TRBD2, 5 bases. CDR3 length: 15 amino acids. V lost 0 bases and J lost 4, with 12 bases in between. Per germline, CDR1 SGHAT and CDR2 FQNNGV. DNA for the CDR3: TGTGCCAGCAGCTTAGATGTGGGAGCTGGAGAGACCCAGTACTTC. Translation: CASSLDVGAGETQYF.

At least ten counts were recorded for this clonotype. The chain joins TRBV25-1 to TRBJ2-3, with D maybe TRBD2 (5 bases). The CDR3 has 14 residues. Germline V lookup: CDR1 MGHDK, CDR2 SYGVNS. V lost 1 base, J lost 1 base, and 6 bases lay in between. CDR3: CASSESRGTDTQYF. The CDR3 region has the DNA TGTGCCAGCAGTGAATCGAGGGGCACAGATACGCAGTATTTT.

This clonotype was counted between two and nine times. J is TRBJ1-1 and V is TRBV12-3 or TRBV12-4; D is undetermined. V was trimmed by 3 bases and J by 6 bases, leaving 5 bases between them. The CDR3 extends over 11 amino acids. For the CDR3, the DNA is TGTGCCAGCAGTTTGGCATCTGAAGCTTTCTTT. This codes for CASSLASEAFF.

The CDR3 sequence is CAISEGANVLTF. CDR3 coding DNA: TGTGCCATCAGTGAAGGGGCCAACGTCCTGACTTTC. This rearrangement joins TRBV10-3 to TRBJ2-6; D remains unclear. CDR1 and CDR2 from the germline V gene are ENHRY and SYGVKD. There are 12 residues in the CDR3. The germline V and J ends were trimmed by 3 bases and 4 bases, with 1 base remaining between them.

This chain connects TRBV28 to TRBJ1-5; TRBD1 is a possible D gene (5 bases). Trimming removed 5 bases at V and 0 bases at J, with 8 bases between. In germline, CDR1 is MDHEN, CDR2 SYDVKM. The CDR3 contains 14 residues. CDR3 coding DNA: TGTGCCAGCAGTAGGGGATTTAGCAATCAGCCCCAGCATTTT. Translated, it gives CASSRGFSNQPQHF.

This chain connects TRBV19 to TRBJ2-5, with TRBD2 matching over 7 bases. The CDR3 contains 16 residues. V shed 7 bases and J 5 bases; nucleotides not matched to a gene: 16. The germline CDR1 and CDR2 sequences are LNHDA and SQIVND (reference sequence). This CDR3 reads CASTPRGAGAGETQYF. As DNA, the CDR3 is TGTGCCAGTACCCCACGTGGGGCGGGAGCCGGCGAGACCCAGTACTTC.

This clonotype was counted a few times. This chain uses TRBV20-1 with TRBJ2-1, with D perhaps matching TRBD2 (6 bases). The CDR3 covers 14 residues. The germline V and J ends were trimmed by 2 bases and 7 bases, with 15 bases remaining between them. Germline V gene sequence: CDR1 DFQATT, CDR2 SNEGSKA (reference sequence). CDR3 coding DNA: TGCAGTGCTAGACCGGGACTGATCCTTAATGAGCAGTTCTTC. Translated, it gives CSARPGLILNEQFF.

This clonotype was seen more than once but under ten times. The chain is built from TRBV5-1 and TRBJ2-1; D call uncertain. Germline assignment: CDR1 SGHRS and CDR2 YFSETQ. The CDR3 is 14 residues long. With 6 bases removed from V and 7 bases from J, the gap between germline ends came to 17 bases. The CDR3 DNA is TGCGCCAGCAAACAACATGCTGTTTTTAATGAGCAGTTCTTC. This sequence encodes CASKQHAVFNEQFF.

This clonotype was picked up a small number of times. CDR3 sequence (DNA): TGTGCCAGCAGTCCCCCTCGAGGAGGAAAACTGTTTTTT. Its translation is CASSPPRGGKLFF. The chain has TRBV6-2 or TRBV6-3 and TRBJ1-4; D unresolved. The V and J ends lost 5 bases and 10 bases respectively, with 14 bases between them. The CDR3 totals 13 residues. Germline CDR1 reads MNHEY; CDR2 reads SVGEGT.

The sample holds a few counts of this clonotype. The CDR3 protein is CAFPFTGTGNTGELFF. The DNA for the CDR3 is TGTGCCTTTCCATTCACCGGGACAGGGAACACCGGGGAGCTGTTTTTT. The V call is TRBV12-3 or TRBV12-4, the J call TRBJ2-2; 8 positions match TRBD1. This CDR3 has 16 amino acids. V gave up 11 bases and J gave up 1 base; unmatched junction bases: 12.

This chain connects TRBV5-1 to TRBJ1-1; D gene ambiguous. Deletions cut 2 bases from V and 5 bases from J, with 13 bases between. The V gene's germline CDR1 is SGHRS and CDR2 YFSETQ. The length of the CDR3 is 14 residues. CDR3: CASSFTLGGTEAFF. The CDR3 DNA is TGCGCCAGCAGCTTTACCCTGGGCGGAACTGAAGCTTTCTTT.

The chain employs TRBV28 and TRBJ2-7; D remains unclear. The V gene lost 6 bases and the J gene lost 3 bases, with 9 bases spanning the gap. Per germline, CDR1 MDHEN and CDR2 SYDVKM. The CDR3 has 12 residues. This chain's CDR3 is CASRYLNYEQYF. The CDR3 nucleotides read TGTGCCAGCAGGTATCTGAACTACGAGCAGTACTTC.

The rearrangement links TRBV15 to TRBJ2-1; D is possibly TRBD1 (9 bases). V was shortened by 5 bases and J by 4 bases, with 18 bases between the two germline ends. CDR1 and CDR2 (germline): LNHNV, YYDKDF (reference sequence). The length of the CDR3 is 16 residues. The CDR3 region has the DNA TGTGCCACCAGCCCCGGGGGGGGGACAGGGTACAATGAGCAGTTCTTC. Its protein is CATSPGGGTGYNEQFF.

This clonotype has a handful of counts. The genes are TRBV25-1 and TRBJ2-5; D is unresolved. The CDR3 spans 16 residues. CDR1 and CDR2 from the germline V gene are MGHDK and SYGVNS. Trimming removed 1 base from V and 4 bases from J, with 16 bases in between. The chain's CDR3 is CASSELARVSSETQYF. The CDR3 nucleotides are TGTGCCAGCAGTGAATTAGCAAGAGTTAGTTCAGAGACCCAGTACTTC.

The V gene is TRBV12-3 or TRBV12-4, the J gene TRBJ1-2, with a tentative D call TRBD1 (6 bases). CDR3 length: 13 residues. V was shortened by 5 bases and J by 8 bases, with 15 bases between the two germline ends. The CDR3 nucleotides are TGTGCCAGCAGTCCCAGGACAGTCTTAGGCTACACCTTC. Amino acid sequence: CASSPRTVLGYTF.

This clonotype showed up just a few times. The chain recombines TRBV5-1 with TRBJ2-2; D is ambiguous. Germline lookup yields CDR1 SGHRS and CDR2 YFSETQ. Trimming removed 0 bases at V and 5 bases at J, with 14 bases between. The CDR3 is 16 amino acids. CDR3 sequence reads: CASSLGRAGFTGELFF. The CDR3 coding sequence is TGCGCCAGCAGCTTGGGCCGGGCAGGCTTTACCGGGGAGCTGTTTTTT.

The genes are TRBV5-6 and TRBJ1-6; maybe TRBD1 (5 bases). Germline V gives CDR1 SGHDT, CDR2 YYEEEE. The V end was cut by 4 bases, the J end by 6 bases, with 14 bases between. The length of the CDR3 is 15 residues. The CDR3 bases are TGTGCCAGCAGCGGGCCCGGGACGGTTAATTCACCCCTCCACTTT. It specifies CASSGPGTVNSPLHF. Full variable domain (rest looked up from reference TRBV5-6 and TRBJ1-6): DAGVTQSPTHLIKTRGQQVTLRCSPKSGHDTVSWYQQALGQGPQFIFQYYEEEERQRGNFPDRFSGHQFPNYSSELNVNALLLGDSALYLCASSGPGTVNSPLHFGNGTRLTVT.

Only a few counts were recorded for this clonotype. The rearrangement uses TRBV2 and TRBJ2-2, with D unclear. Trimming left V 1 base short and J 6 bases short, with 9 bases between. Per germline, CDR1 SNHLY and CDR2 FYNNEI. This CDR3 has 14 residues. CDR3 region: CASSEVAVAGELFF. The CDR3 DNA follows: TGTGCCAGCAGTGAAGTGGCGGTTGCCGGGGAGCTGTTTTTT.

This clonotype was seen only a few times. This chain uses TRBV9 with TRBJ1-2; D gene ambiguous. Trimming removed 6 bases at V and 0 bases at J, with 12 bases between. The CDR3 extends over 14 amino acids. CDR1 is SGDLS and CDR2 is YYNGEE in the germline V gene. The CDR3 reads CASTKTDPNYGYTF. The CDR3 DNA reads TGTGCCAGCACTAAGACGGATCCTAACTATGGCTACACCTTC.

The rearrangement uses TRBV5-1 and TRBJ1-6; 7 nucleotides align to TRBD1. J lost 8 bases, V lost 4 bases, and 15 bases had no gene match. CDR1 and CDR2 from the germline V gene are SGHRS and YFSETQ. CDR3 length equals 17 residues. CDR3 nucleotides: TGCGCCAGCAGCAACCCTCCTATGACAGGGAAGGATTCACCCCTCCACTTT. This encodes CASSNPPMTGKDSPLHF.

Here the CDR3 reads CASSFWDSTYEQYF. The CDR3 DNA follows: TGCGCCAGCAGCTTTTGGGACTCAACCTACGAGCAGTACTTC. The chain carries TRBV5-1 and TRBJ2-7; perhaps TRBD2 as D (6 bases). Trimming stripped 2 bases from V and 2 bases from J, with 11 bases between. The germline V gene encodes CDR1 SGHRS and CDR2 YFSETQ. The CDR3 is made up of 14 amino acids.

V and J are TRBV9 and TRBJ2-5, with no clear D. The CDR3 has 16 amino acids. Trimming cost V 0 bases and J 4 bases, with 16 bases left between them. In germline, CDR1 is SGDLS, CDR2 YYNGEE. In DNA, the CDR3 is TGTGCCAGCAGCGTAGCGGCAAACAACCCCTCAGAGACCCAGTACTTC. Encoded protein: CASSVAANNPSETQYF.

This clonotype was seen repeatedly, ten times or more. V usage is TRBV2 and J usage is TRBJ2-7; D remains ambiguous. Trimming left V 3 bases short and J 3 bases short, with 12 bases between. The germline CDR1 and CDR2 sequences are SNHLY and FYNNEI. CDR3 size: 14 residues. The CDR3 spells CASSEAQRYYEQYV. The CDR3 region has the DNA TGTGCCAGCAGTGAGGCCCAACGATACTACGAGCAGTACGTC.

This clonotype has more than one count but fewer than ten. This rearrangement joins TRBV10-3 to TRBJ1-6; tentatively, D is TRBD1 (6 bases). The V gene's germline CDR1 is ENHRY and CDR2 SYGVKD. The V gene lost 8 bases and the J gene lost 7 bases, with 12 bases spanning the gap. The CDR3 totals 13 residues. The CDR3 here is CAIGRGDNSPLHF. In DNA, the CDR3 is TGTGCCATCGGCAGGGGCGACAATTCACCCCTCCACTTT.

This clonotype was seen a few times. The rearrangement uses TRBV24-1 and TRBJ2-3; D not certain. The CDR3 has 15 amino acids. Trimming removed 3 bases at V and 0 bases at J, with 9 bases between. The germline CDR1 and CDR2 sequences are KGHDR and SFDVKD. CDR3 region: CATSDGPVSTDTQYF. CDR3 DNA sequence: TGTGCCACCAGTGATGGACCCGTTAGCACAGATACGCAGTATTTT.

This clonotype has just a few counts. V usage is TRBV12-5 and J usage is TRBJ2-1; D is unclear. Looked up from germline, CDR1 is LGHNT and CDR2 is FRNRAP. The CDR3 totals 11 residues. V was pared by 4 bases and J by 6 bases, with 4 bases between. CDR3 loop: CASGYTNEQFF. For the CDR3, the DNA is TGTGCTAGTGGTTACACCAATGAGCAGTTCTTC. Full variable domain (rest looked up from reference TRBV12-5 and TRBJ2-1): DARVTQTPRHKVTEMGQEVTMRCQPILGHNTVFWYRQTMMQGLELLAYFRNRAPLDDSGMPKDRFSAEMPDATLATLKIQPSEPRDSAVYFCASGYTNEQFFGPGTRLTVL.